This T cell receptor (beta chain) was recovered during a study of blood T cell repertoires in COVID-19. The germline gives CDR1 ENHRY, CDR2 SYGVKD. The CDR3 sequence is 16 residues long. Trimming pared 3 bases from V and 4 bases from J, leaving 17 bases between. Clones were read by immunoSEQ multiplex PCR, and TCRdb kept only the in-frame ones, dropping some. The data hold around 260,000 clones, with roughly 90% observed a single time. This clonotype was sampled from a man in his fifties or sixties who had recovered from COVID-19. Sequencing input: peripheral blood. The chain couples TRBV10-3 to TRBJ2-3, with D perhaps TRBD2 (7 bases). The CDR3 DNA reads TGTGCCATCAGTGATCTGGAGGGGGGGCCCTCAGATACGCAGTATTTT. This encodes CAISDLEGGPSDTQYF.